Listed here are 8 T cell receptor beta chains from one sample, sequenced in a study of molecular identifiers for immune sequencing clone quantification. MiXCR was run by TCRdb on the PCR reads, yielding one entry per CDR3 protein. The sample has hundreds of thousands of distinct CDR3 sequences, roughly 24% seen once; the top ten hold 0.65% to 0.75%. The sequencing sample was made of naive CD8+ T cells from blood, with Jurkat cell RNA spiked in. Documented subset: FACS-sorted CD8+CD4-CCR7+CD45RA+ naive T cells. The receptors were sampled from a human donor in good health. Some libraries in this study had Jurkat cell RNA spiked in.

On this clonotype itself: A much bigger clone sits one base away, suggesting this may be a read error. The V call is TRBV20-1, the J call TRBJ2-7, with D perhaps matching TRBD2 (6 bases). Trimming removed 0 bases from V and 8 bases from J, with 17 bases in between. The CDR3 is 14 residues long. Germline assignment: CDR1 DFQATT and CDR2 SNEGSKA (reference sequence). CDR3 amino acids: CSARDFAGTDKQYF. DNA of the CDR3: TGCAGTGCTAGAGATTTTGCGGGGACGGACAAGCAGTACTTC.

The chain employs TRBV27 and TRBJ2-3; tentatively, D is TRBD2 (7 bases). Germline CDR1 reads MNHEY; CDR2 reads SMNVEV (reference sequence). V was shortened by 2 bases and J by 4 bases, with 16 bases between the two germline ends. The CDR3 sequence is 16 residues long. This CDR3 is CASSLTNWGGPDTQYF. CDR3 in DNA: TGTGCCAGCAGTTTAACTAATTGGGGGGGCCCAGATACGCAGTATTTT.

V gene TRBV7-3 combines with J gene TRBJ2-1; D is unclear. This CDR3 is built from 13 residues. Germline values: CDR1 SGHTA, CDR2 FQGTGA. Trimming left V 5 bases short and J 7 bases short, with 12 bases between. The CDR3 here is CASSILLGNEQFF. CDR3 bases: TGTGCCAGCAGCATTCTTCTGGGGAATGAGCAGTTCTTC.

This clonotype was seen a few times. V usage is TRBV28 and J usage is TRBJ2-3, with D possibly TRBD2 on 6 matching bases. Deletions cut 4 bases from V and 0 bases from J, with 14 bases between. Germline lookup yields CDR1 MDHEN and CDR2 SYDVKM. This CDR3 is 16 amino acids long. CDR3 nucleotides: TGTGCCAGCAGTTCCAATCTAGCGAAAAGCACAGATACGCAGTATTTT. It translates to CASSSNLAKSTDTQYF. The full variable domain, completed using reference TRBV28 and TRBJ2-3, is DVKVTQSSRYLVKRTGEKVFLECVQDMDHENMFWYRQDPGLGLRLIYFSYDVKMKEKGDIPEGYSVSREKKERFSLILESASTNQTSMYLCASSSNLAKSTDTQYFGPGTRLTVL.

The V call is TRBV9, the J call TRBJ1-2, with 7 bases fitting TRBD1. V shed 2 bases and J 3 bases; nucleotides not matched to a gene: 10. CDR1 and CDR2 (germline): SGDLS, YYNGEE. The CDR3 loop spans 16 amino acids. CDR3 sequence: CASSVDTGAEDYGYTF. The CDR3 DNA follows: TGTGCCAGCAGCGTCGACACAGGGGCGGAGGACTATGGCTACACCTTC. Looking up the rest from reference TRBV9 and TRBJ1-2 gives the full variable domain: DSGVTQTPKHLITATGQRVTLRCSPRSGDLSVYWYQQSLDQGLQFLIQYYNGEERAKGNILERFSAQQFPDLHSELNLSSLELGDSALYFCASSVDTGAEDYGYTFGSGTRLTVV.

The chain recombines TRBV7-9 with TRBJ2-5; D ambiguous. This CDR3 has 14 residues. The V gene lost 3 bases and the J gene lost 5 bases, with 13 bases spanning the gap. Germline-derived CDR1 and CDR2 are SEHNR and FQNEAQ (reference sequence). CDR3 sequence: CASSFLDEAETQYF. In DNA form, the CDR3 reads TGTGCCAGCAGCTTTCTTGATGAGGCGGAGACCCAGTACTTC.

The sample holds many counts of this clonotype. CDR3 sequence: CSVDGLMTPLGETQYF. The CDR3, as DNA: TGCAGCGTTGATGGCCTGATGACCCCCCTCGGCGAGACCCAGTACTTC. J is TRBJ2-5 and V is TRBV29-1; D remains ambiguous. The V gene lost 3 bases and the J gene lost 5 bases, with 22 bases spanning the gap. Looked up from germline, CDR1 is SQVTM and CDR2 is ANQGSEA. CDR3 length: 16 residues.

This clonotype has only a few counts. The chain combines TRBV6-5 with TRBJ2-5; D possibly corresponds to TRBD1 (5 bases). The CDR3 has 14 amino acids. Germline lookup yields CDR1 MNHEY and CDR2 SVGAGI. The V end was cut by 7 bases, the J end by 0 bases, with 12 bases between. The CDR3 loop reads CASNDRYDQETQYF. The CDR3 DNA reads TGTGCCAGCAACGACAGATACGACCAAGAGACCCAGTACTTC.